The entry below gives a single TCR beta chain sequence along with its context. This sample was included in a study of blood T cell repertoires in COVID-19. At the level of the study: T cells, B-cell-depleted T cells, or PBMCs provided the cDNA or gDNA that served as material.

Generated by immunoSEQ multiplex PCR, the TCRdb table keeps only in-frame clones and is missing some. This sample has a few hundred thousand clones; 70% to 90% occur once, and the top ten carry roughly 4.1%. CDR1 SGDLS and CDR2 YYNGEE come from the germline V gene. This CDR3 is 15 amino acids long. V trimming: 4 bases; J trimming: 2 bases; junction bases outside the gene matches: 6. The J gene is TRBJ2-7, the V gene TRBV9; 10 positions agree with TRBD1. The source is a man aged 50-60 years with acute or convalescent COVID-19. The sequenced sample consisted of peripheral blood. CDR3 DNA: TGTGCCAGCAGCTCCCGGACAGGGGGAACCTACGAGCAGTACTTC. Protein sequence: CASSSRTGGTYEQYF. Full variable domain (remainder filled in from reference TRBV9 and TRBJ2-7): DSGVTQTPKHLITATGQRVTLRCSPRSGDLSVYWYQQSLDQGLQFLIQYYNGEERAKGNILERFSAQQFPDLHSELNLSSLELGDSALYFCASSSRTGGTYEQYFGPGTRLTVT.